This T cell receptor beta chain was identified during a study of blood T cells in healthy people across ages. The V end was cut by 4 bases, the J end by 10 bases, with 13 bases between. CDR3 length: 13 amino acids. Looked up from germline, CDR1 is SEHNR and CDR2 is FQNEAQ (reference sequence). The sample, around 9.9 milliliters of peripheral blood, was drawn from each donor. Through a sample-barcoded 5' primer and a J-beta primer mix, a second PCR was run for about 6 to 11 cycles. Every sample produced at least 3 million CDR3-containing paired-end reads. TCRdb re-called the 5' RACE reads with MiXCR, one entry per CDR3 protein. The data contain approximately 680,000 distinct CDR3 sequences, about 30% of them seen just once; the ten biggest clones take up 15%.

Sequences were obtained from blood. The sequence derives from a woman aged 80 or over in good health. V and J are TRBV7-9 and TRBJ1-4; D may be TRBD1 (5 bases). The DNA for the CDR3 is TGTGCCAGCAGCTCCCCTGGGGGTGGAAAACTGTTTTTT. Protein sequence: CASSSPGGGKLFF.